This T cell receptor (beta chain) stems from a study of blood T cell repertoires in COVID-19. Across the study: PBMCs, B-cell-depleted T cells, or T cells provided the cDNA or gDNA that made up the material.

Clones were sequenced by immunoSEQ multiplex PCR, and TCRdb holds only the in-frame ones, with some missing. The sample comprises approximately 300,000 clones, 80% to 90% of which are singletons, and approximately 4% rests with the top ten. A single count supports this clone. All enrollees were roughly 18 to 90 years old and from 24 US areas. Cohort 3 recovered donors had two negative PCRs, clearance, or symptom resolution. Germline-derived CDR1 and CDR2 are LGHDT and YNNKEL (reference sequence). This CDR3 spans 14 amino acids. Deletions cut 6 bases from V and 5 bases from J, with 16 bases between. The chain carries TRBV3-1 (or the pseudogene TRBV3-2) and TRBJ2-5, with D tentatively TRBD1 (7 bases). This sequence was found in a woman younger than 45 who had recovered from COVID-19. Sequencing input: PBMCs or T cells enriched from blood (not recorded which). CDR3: CASRHRGGGETQYF. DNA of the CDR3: TGTGCCAGCAGGCACAGGGGTGGGGGGGAGACCCAGTACTTC.